Listed here are 20 T cell receptor beta chains from one sample, sequenced in a study of response to subunit inactivated influenza vaccine. TCRdb reprocessed the RT-PCR reads with MiXCR, giving one entry per CDR3 protein. The sample includes over 650,000 distinct CDR3 sequences, approximately 17% of them seen just once. Here the sequenced sample was PBMCs from blood, taken around 5 days after vaccination. The source of these receptors is a man aged 50-60 years who received an inactivated influenza vaccine.

This clonotype was counted a few times. The rearrangement uses TRBV20-1 and TRBJ1-6; 9 bases are shared with TRBD1. The junction had 4 bases not matched to a gene; V was cut back by 5 bases and J by 8 bases. The CDR3 totals 13 residues. CDR1 is DFQATT, CDR2 SNEGSKA, per germline (reference sequence). This CDR3 is CSAGRTGDSPLHF. CDR3 DNA sequence: TGCAGTGCTGGGCGGACAGGGGATTCACCCCTCCACTTT.

This clonotype was seen a handful of times. This chain joins TRBV10-2 and TRBJ2-3; D might be TRBD1 (5 bases). Germline CDR1 WSHSY, CDR2 SAAADI. V was pared by 2 bases and J by 6 bases, with 15 bases between. This CDR3 comprises 15 residues. The CDR3 is CASSERTKVWDTQYF. CDR3 in DNA: TGCGCCAGCAGTGAGAGGACAAAGGTCTGGGATACGCAGTATTTT.

This clonotype was observed a handful of times. This sequence joins TRBV20-1 and TRBJ1-1; 7 nucleotides match TRBD1. V lost 0 bases and J lost 1; bases outside the gene matches: 8. CDR1 and CDR2 (germline): DFQATT, SNEGSKA (reference sequence). The CDR3 runs 16 residues. The CDR3 loop reads CSARETRQGTNTEAFF. CDR3 DNA: TGCAGTGCTAGAGAGACCAGACAGGGAACGAACACTGAAGCTTTCTTT.

This clonotype was observed a few times. Here the CDR3 reads CASKTSGGSNEQYF. CDR3 coding DNA: TGTGCCAGCAAAACTAGCGGGGGGTCCAACGAGCAGTACTTC. The chain recombines TRBV12-3 or TRBV12-4 with TRBJ2-7; the match to TRBD2 covers 12 bases. With 7 bases clipped from V and 5 bases from J, the junction kept 6 bases outside the gene matches. CDR3 length: 14 residues.

This clonotype has a handful of counts. This chain uses TRBV4-2 with TRBJ2-2; 8 nucleotides agree with TRBD2. The CDR3 sequence is 15 residues long. Germline lookup yields CDR1 LGHNA and CDR2 YNFKEQ. J was trimmed by 5 bases and V by 1 base; bases with no gene match: 3. The CDR3 coding sequence is TGTGCCAGCAGCCAAGCGGCTAGCGGGACCGGGGAGCTGTTTTTT. As protein: CASSQAASGTGELFF.

The chain joins TRBV10-3 to TRBJ2-7; D call uncertain. The CDR3 extends over 12 amino acids. Trimming removed 7 bases at V and 0 bases at J, with 7 bases between. The germline V gene has CDR1 ENHRY and CDR2 SYGVKD. CDR3 region: CAIKTDSYEQYF. The DNA for the CDR3 is TGTGCCATCAAAACCGACTCCTACGAGCAGTACTTC.

The chain carries TRBV12-3 or TRBV12-4 and TRBJ2-7; D call uncertain. The ends were cut back, 5 bases at V and 3 bases at J, with 11 bases in the middle. The CDR3 runs to 13 residues. The CDR3 DNA follows: TGTGCCAGCAGTCCCGCCCGGCGCTACGAGCAGTACTTC. It specifies CASSPARRYEQYF.

The gene calls are TRBV10-3 and TRBJ2-7; D is possibly TRBD1 (5 bases). Deletions cut 3 bases from V and 7 bases from J, with 10 bases between. The CDR3 has 12 amino acids. Germline V gene data show CDR1 as ENHRY and CDR2 as SYGVKD. The chain's CDR3 is CAISDSGSEQYF. The CDR3 DNA is TGTGCCATCAGTGATTCAGGGTCGGAGCAGTACTTC.

This clonotype came up a few times. The genes are TRBV20-1 and TRBJ2-3; perhaps TRBD1 as D (6 bases). CDR1 is DFQATT, CDR2 SNEGSKA, per germline (reference sequence). Trimming removed 4 bases at V and 5 bases at J, with 13 bases between. The CDR3 totals 13 residues. The CDR3 region is CSAIHQGIDTQYF. DNA of the CDR3: TGCAGTGCTATTCATCAGGGGATAGATACGCAGTATTTT.

The gene calls are TRBV19 and TRBJ2-1; TRBD2 matches 7 bases. Germline lookup yields CDR1 LNHDA and CDR2 SQIVND (reference sequence). V was pared by 2 bases and J by 10 bases, with 11 bases of the junction left unmatched. The CDR3 length is 15 residues. The CDR3 sequence is CASSISGRAVGEQFF. The CDR3 bases are TGTGCCAGTAGTATAAGTGGGAGGGCGGTTGGGGAGCAGTTCTTC.

This clonotype was seen only a few times. The chain links TRBV20-1 to TRBJ1-1; maybe TRBD1 (5 bases). Deletions cut 6 bases from V and 4 bases from J, with 18 bases between. CDR3 length: 14 residues. Germline loops: CDR1 DFQATT, CDR2 SNEGSKA (reference sequence). The CDR3 DNA reads TGCAGTGCCAAGACGATGGGGCTGGGCACTGAAGCTTTCTTT. This sequence encodes CSAKTMGLGTEAFF.

In this sample, this clonotype turned up a few times. V gene TRBV30 combines with J gene TRBJ2-2, with 9 bases that match TRBD2. V trimming: 4 bases; J trimming: 6 bases; junction bases outside the gene matches: 6. The CDR3 is 14 residues long. Germline V CDR1 and CDR2: GTSNPN, SVGIG (reference sequence). The CDR3 region has the DNA TGTGCCTGGAAGGGAGCGGGGGGAGCCGGGGAGCTGTTTTTT. Its protein is CAWKGAGGAGELFF.

V is TRBV20-1 and J is TRBJ2-7, with 8 bases identical to TRBD2. This CDR3 has 14 residues. Germline V CDR1 and CDR2: DFQATT, SNEGSKA (reference sequence). With V trimmed by 1 base and J by 2 bases, 4 bases remained unmatched. The CDR3 spells CSARVPGGAYEQYF. The CDR3 DNA sequence: TGCAGTGCTAGAGTCCCGGGAGGGGCCTACGAGCAGTACTTC.

The CDR3 spells CASTKTGSNQPQHF. The CDR3 DNA is TGTGCCAGCACCAAGACAGGGAGCAATCAGCCCCAGCATTTT. The chain joins TRBV12-3 or TRBV12-4 to TRBJ1-5, with 7 positions matching TRBD1. The J segment lost 1 base and the V segment lost 7 bases, leaving 4 bases of the junction unmatched. The CDR3 is 14 residues long.

The chain joins TRBV6-2 or TRBV6-3 to TRBJ2-1; the match to TRBD2 covers 9 bases. Germline lookup yields CDR1 MNHEY and CDR2 SVGEGT. Unmatched junction bases numbered 13, after V lost 6 bases and J lost 10 bases. The CDR3 loop spans 15 amino acids. DNA of the CDR3: TGTGCCAGCAGCCGTAATAGCGGGAGAATCAAGGAGCAGTTCTTC. Residues: CASSRNSGRIKEQFF.

This clonotype has more than one count but fewer than ten. V and J are TRBV4-3 and TRBJ1-6; 8 bases are a match to TRBD1. Trimming took 0 bases from V and 9 from J; bases not matched to a gene: 7. Germline-derived CDR1 and CDR2 are LGHNA and YSLEER. This CDR3 has 16 residues. CDR3 sequence reads: CASSQDTGQDRSPLHF. The CDR3 nucleotides read TGCGCCAGCAGCCAAGATACGGGACAGGACCGTTCACCCCTCCACTTT.

V gene TRBV7-2 combines with J gene TRBJ2-1; no firm D call. V dropped 6 bases and J dropped 7 bases, with 16 bases sitting between them. Germline lookup yields CDR1 SGHTA and CDR2 FQGNSA. CDR3 length: 14 amino acids. This CDR3 reads CASSYGLSWNEQFF. CDR3 nucleotide sequence: TGTGCCAGCAGTTATGGGTTATCGTGGAATGAGCAGTTCTTC.

This clonotype was detected a few times. V and J are TRBV6-1 and TRBJ1-2; D may be TRBD1 (6 bases). Per germline, CDR1 MNHNS and CDR2 SASEGT. The CDR3 has 15 residues. The V end was cut by 5 bases, the J end by 5 bases, with 18 bases between. The CDR3 spells CASSPPPGGRYGYTF. The DNA for the CDR3 is TGTGCCAGCAGTCCGCCCCCGGGGGGCAGGTATGGCTACACCTTC.

The chain uses TRBV24-1 and TRBJ2-1, with D perhaps TRBD2 (6 bases). This CDR3 comprises 17 residues. Trimming pared 4 bases from V and 9 bases from J, leaving 24 bases between. The V gene's germline CDR1 is KGHDR and CDR2 SFDVKD. The CDR3 is CATSEAWGGNHLGEQFF. CDR3 nucleotides: TGTGCCACCAGTGAGGCGTGGGGAGGCAACCACCTCGGTGAGCAGTTCTTC.

This chain uses TRBV27 with TRBJ2-5; a possible D gene is TRBD2 (6 bases). Germline CDR1 MNHEY, CDR2 SMNVEV (reference sequence). This CDR3 has 15 amino acids. The V end was cut by 0 bases, the J end by 5 bases, with 13 bases between. For the CDR3, the DNA is TGTGCCAGCAGTTTATCGATGGAAGGGAGGGAGACCCAGTACTTC. Its translation is CASSLSMEGRETQYF.